This T cell receptor (beta chain) is from a study of shared clonotypes between healthy human individuals. Study-level findings and limits: Rarefaction gave evidence that sorted-subset sequencing remained incomplete despite large depth.

Only in-frame clones appear in the TCRdb table, and some are missing; sequencing was by immunoSEQ multiplex PCR. Of more than 1,200,000 clones in the sample, roughly 98.5% are singletons; the top ten hold 0.36%. A word on this clone: Antigen: not known.

This CDR3 comprises 14 residues. Trimming stripped 4 bases from V and 5 bases from J, with 14 bases between. Germline V gene sequence: CDR1 MDHEN, CDR2 SYDVKM. The sequenced sample consisted of naive CD4+ T cells sorted from blood. The subset was: CD45RA+ positively selected. V gene TRBV28 combines with J gene TRBJ2-5, with D perhaps TRBD2 (5 bases). The sequence derives from a man under 40 in good health. CDR3 DNA sequence: TGTGCCAGCAGTTCTCCCGGGCGAGGGGAGACCCAGTACTTC. Protein sequence: CASSSPGRGETQYF.